What follows are 12 T cell receptor beta chains derived from one specimen sequenced in a study of blood T cell repertoires in COVID-19. Generated by immunoSEQ multiplex PCR, the TCRdb table keeps only in-frame clones and is missing some. The sample records 230,000 or so clones, about four fifths being singletons. The sequencing input was peripheral blood. Source of these receptors: a man aged 50-59 years with active or convalescent COVID-19.

The gene calls are TRBV6-5 and TRBJ2-3; 7 positions match TRBD2. V dropped 0 bases and J dropped 6; count of bases not matched to a gene: 3. CDR1 is MNHEY and CDR2 is SVGAGI in the germline V gene. This CDR3 spans 14 amino acids. The CDR3 nucleotides are TGTGCCAGCAGTTACTCGCGGGGGAGGGATACGCAGTATTTT. This translates into CASSYSRGRDTQYF.

The gene calls are TRBV7-8 and TRBJ2-1; 11 bases are shared with TRBD2. Trimming took 0 bases from V and 9 from J; bases not matched to a gene: 4. The CDR3 extends over 15 amino acids. Germline-derived CDR1 and CDR2 are SGHVS and FQNEAQ. CDR3 in DNA: TGTGCCAGCAGCTTAGCGGCTAGCGGGGGGAGTGAGCAGTTCTTC. Amino acids: CASSLAASGGSEQFF. Supplemented by reference TRBV7-8 and TRBJ2-1, the full variable domain reads GAGVSQSPRYKVAKRGQDVALRCDPISGHVSLFWYQQALGQGPEFLTYFQNEAQLDKSGLPSDRFFAERPEGSVSTLKIQRTQQEDSAVYLCASSLAASGGSEQFFGPGTRLTVL.

This chain joins TRBV7-2 and TRBJ2-2, with a tentative D call TRBD2 (6 bases). The CDR3 runs to 15 residues. Trimming stripped 7 bases from V and 1 base from J, with 13 bases between. Germline lookup yields CDR1 SGHTA and CDR2 FQGNSA. The CDR3 here is CASNGLAVNTGELFF. CDR3 coding DNA: TGTGCCAGCAACGGTTTAGCGGTGAACACCGGGGAGCTGTTTTTT.

The rearrangement uses TRBV7-9 and TRBJ1-5, with 11 bases aligning to TRBD1. The CDR3 spans 15 residues. Germline-derived CDR1 and CDR2 are SEHNR and FQNEAQ (reference sequence). With 6 bases clipped from V and 7 bases from J, the junction kept 8 bases outside the gene matches. In DNA form, the CDR3 reads TGTGCCAGCAGTCGACGCGGACAGGGGGCCCAGCCCCAGCATTTT. As protein: CASSRRGQGAQPQHF.

The chain is built from TRBV4-1 and TRBJ1-1; 7 bases agree with TRBD1. Trimming took 6 bases from V and 1 from J; bases not matched to a gene: 11. Germline assignment: CDR1 MGHRA and CDR2 YSYEKL. CDR3 length equals 16 residues. The CDR3 DNA sequence: TGCGCCAGCAGGTTAAGGGGATGGACAGGGAACACTGAAGCTTTCTTT. Residues: CASRLRGWTGNTEAFF.

J is TRBJ2-7 and V is TRBV7-2; the match to TRBD2 covers 14 bases. V shed 1 base and J 6 bases; nucleotides not matched to a gene: 8. Per the germline V gene, CDR1 is SGHTA and CDR2 is FQGNSA. CDR3 length equals 17 residues. CDR3 loop: CASSLEGTSGGAPEQYF. CDR3 bases: TGTGCCAGCAGCTTAGAGGGGACTAGCGGGGGTGCGCCCGAGCAGTACTTC.

The chain links TRBV5-1 to TRBJ2-3, with 11 bases aligning to TRBD2. This CDR3 contains 17 residues. Germline CDR1 is SGHRS and CDR2 is YFSETQ. The V and J ends lost 1 base and 0 bases, in that order; junction bases with no gene match: 4. This chain's CDR3 is CASSLSSGGFSTDTQYF. In DNA form, the CDR3 reads TGCGCCAGCAGCTTGTCTAGCGGGGGGTTTAGCACAGATACGCAGTATTTT.

This clone was seen a handful of times. The rearrangement joins TRBV18 to TRBJ1-2; 7 nucleotides line up with TRBD1. The V gene's germline CDR1 is KGHSH and CDR2 LQKENI. The CDR3 sequence is 15 residues long. V trimming: 2 bases; J trimming: 3 bases; junction bases outside the gene matches: 6. The CDR3 protein is CASSPITGADYGYTF. CDR3 coding DNA: TGTGCCAGCTCACCAATTACAGGGGCTGACTATGGCTACACCTTC.

The chain carries TRBV5-6 and TRBJ2-7, with 12 bases aligning to TRBD1. Per germline, CDR1 SGHDT and CDR2 YYEEEE. V lost 1 base to trimming and J lost 1 base; unmatched junction nucleotides: 9. The CDR3 extends over 18 amino acids. CDR3 region: CASSLHRDRGLISYEQYF. The CDR3, as DNA: TGTGCCAGCAGCTTGCATCGGGACAGGGGGCTTATTTCCTACGAGCAGTACTTC.

The chain carries TRBV11-3 and TRBJ2-5; 7 bases fit TRBD2. This CDR3 is 16 amino acids long. J was trimmed by 2 bases and V by 3 bases; bases with no gene match: 9. Germline V gene lookup returns CDR1 SGHNT and CDR2 YENEEA. CDR3 DNA: TGTGCCAGCAGCTTGTCTCGTTCGGGGGGTCAAGAGACCCAGTACTTC. Protein: CASSLSRSGGQETQYF.

V is TRBV28 and J is TRBJ1-2, with a possible D match to TRBD1 (6 bases). V was pared by 7 bases and J by 2 bases, with 14 bases between. The CDR3 totals 14 residues. The V gene's germline CDR1 is MDHEN and CDR2 SYDVKM. CDR3 nucleotides: TGTGCCAGCACCCAGGGAGGGGGAAACTATGGCTACACCTTC. Protein sequence: CASTQGGGNYGYTF.

The V and J genes are TRBV6-5 and TRBJ1-2; 11 bases align to TRBD1. The ends lost 11 bases at V and 4 bases at J; junction bases unmatched: 6. The CDR3 is 13 amino acids. The V gene's germline CDR1 is MNHEY and CDR2 SVGAGI. CDR3: CAGQGAEGYGYTF. The DNA for the CDR3 is TGTGCCGGACAGGGGGCAGAGGGCTATGGCTACACCTTC.